The 31 T cell receptor beta chains presented below share a single source sample, sequenced in a study of T cells in Graves' hyperthyroidism and ophthalmopathy. Researchers amplified the TCR beta CDR3 regions from RNA transcripts. The TCR CDR3 first-round RT-PCR relied on the HTBI primer set. TCRdb reprocessed the multiplex PCR reads with MiXCR, giving one entry per CDR3 protein. The sample has about 400,000 distinct CDR3 sequences; about 16% are singletons. Input material: blood. The source is a woman aged 55-69 years with Graves' ophthalmopathy.

This clonotype came up a few times. The V call is TRBV20-1, the J call TRBJ1-2, with unresolved D. Trimming shortened V by 5 bases and J by 7 bases, and 14 bases separated the two germline ends. This CDR3 comprises 12 residues. Looked up from germline, CDR1 is DFQATT and CDR2 is SNEGSKA (reference sequence). CDR3 nucleotides: TGCAGTGCTCAAGCCACGTCTACTGGCTACACCTTC. This codes for CSAQATSTGYTF.

V usage is TRBV4-1 and J usage is TRBJ2-7; unclear D gene. Germline lookup yields CDR1 MGHRA and CDR2 YSYEKL. The length of the CDR3 is 16 residues. The ends were cut back, 1 base at V and 1 base at J, with 14 bases in the middle. The CDR3 protein is CASSQVAGAGSYEQYF. The CDR3 region has the DNA TGCGCCAGCAGCCAAGTTGCCGGAGCCGGGTCCTACGAGCAGTACTTC.

Only a few counts were recorded for this clonotype. This rearrangement joins TRBV10-1 to TRBJ2-7; no firm D call. The germline V gene has CDR1 WNHNN and CDR2 SYGVQD (reference sequence). V was trimmed by 2 bases and J by 3 bases, leaving 11 bases between them. The CDR3 has 14 amino acids. As DNA, the CDR3 is TGCGCCAGCAGTGAGGCGCCCACTTACTACGAGCAGTACTTC. Translating gives CASSEAPTYYEQYF.

This clonotype was counted ten times or more. The rearrangement joins TRBV18 to TRBJ1-1, with TRBD1 as a possible D gene (6 bases). Trimming took off 6 bases at V and 2 bases at J, with 13 bases between the two ends. This CDR3 spans 14 amino acids. Germline V lookup: CDR1 KGHSH, CDR2 LQKENI. The CDR3 DNA sequence: TGTGCCAGCTCCTCGCAGGGGATAAACACTGAAGCTTTCTTT. Translating gives CASSSQGINTEAFF.

The rearrangement links TRBV6-2 or TRBV6-3 to TRBJ2-5; TRBD2 matches at 7 bases. J lost 3 bases, V lost 7 bases, and 5 bases had no gene match. This CDR3 region has 13 residues. Per germline, CDR1 MNHEY and CDR2 SVGEGT. The CDR3 loop reads CASKKGTKETQYF. CDR3 nucleotide sequence: TGTGCCAGCAAAAAGGGGACTAAAGAGACCCAGTACTTC.

The chain joins TRBV11-2 to TRBJ1-1, with D possibly matching TRBD1 (5 bases). V was trimmed by 0 bases and J by 1 base, leaving 12 bases between them. The CDR3 is made up of 16 amino acids. The germline V gene has CDR1 SGHAT and CDR2 FQNNGV. In nucleotides, the CDR3 is TGTGCCAGCAGCTTAGAGCTAGGACAAGAGAACACTGAAGCTTTCTTT. It specifies CASSLELGQENTEAFF.

This clonotype was observed a handful of times. This chain uses TRBV20-1 with TRBJ1-5; a weak D match, TRBD1 (5 bases). Germline loops: CDR1 DFQATT, CDR2 SNEGSKA (reference sequence). The CDR3 contains 14 residues. V lost 7 bases and J 2 bases, leaving 15 bases between the germline ends. The CDR3 region has the DNA TGCAGTGTTAGGGACCCAACAGGCAATCAGCCCCAGCATTTT. It codes for CSVRDPTGNQPQHF.

With respect to this clonotype: This clone may be a read error of a much larger clone one base away. CDR3 sequence reads: CASSGDHNQPQHF. CDR3 DNA: TGTGCCAGCAGTGGGGACCACAATCAGCCCCAGCATTTT. The chain combines TRBV2 with TRBJ1-5; possible D gene TRBD1, 5 bases. V lost 4 bases, J lost 3 bases, and 7 bases lay in between. This CDR3 is built from 13 residues. The germline V gene has CDR1 SNHLY and CDR2 FYNNEI.

The chain joins TRBV19 to TRBJ2-2; D might be TRBD2 (5 bases). Germline loops: CDR1 LNHDA, CDR2 SQIVND (reference sequence). The germline V and J ends were trimmed by 6 bases and 0 bases, with 11 bases remaining between them. The CDR3 loop spans 15 amino acids. The CDR3 region is CASSGVAANTGELFF. CDR3 sequence (DNA): TGTGCCAGTAGCGGGGTTGCAGCGAACACCGGGGAGCTGTTTTTT.

In its sample, this clonotype was seen many times. The J gene is TRBJ1-2, the V gene TRBV20-1; D ambiguous. Germline V gene sequence: CDR1 DFQATT, CDR2 SNEGSKA (reference sequence). This CDR3 has 11 amino acids. Trimming removed 5 bases from V and 2 bases from J, with 6 bases in between. The CDR3: CSARLNYGYTF. The CDR3 DNA reads TGCAGTGCTCGACTGAACTATGGCTACACCTTC.

In this sample, this clonotype turned up a few times. The chain employs TRBV9 and TRBJ1-1; no reliable D call. Germline V lookup: CDR1 SGDLS, CDR2 YYNGEE. The V and J ends lost 0 bases and 5 bases respectively, with 11 bases between them. CDR3 length: 14 residues. CDR3 in amino acids: CASSVDPPGTEAFF. As DNA, the CDR3 is TGTGCCAGCAGCGTAGATCCCCCTGGTACTGAAGCTTTCTTT.

The V and J genes are TRBV24-1 and TRBJ2-3, with 8 bases aligning to TRBD1. The trim removed 5 bases at V and 6 bases at J, leaving 15 bases unmatched. The germline gives CDR1 KGHDR, CDR2 SFDVKD. This CDR3 has 17 residues. The CDR3 coding sequence is TGTGCCACCAGTGGTACGCAGGGGGCGCAGAAGCGGGATACGCAGTATTTT. Translated, it gives CATSGTQGAQKRDTQYF.

The chain has TRBV12-3 or TRBV12-4 and TRBJ2-1; 14 nucleotides align to TRBD2. The ends lost 4 bases at V and 13 bases at J; junction bases unmatched: 12. This CDR3 spans 16 amino acids. The CDR3 nucleotides are TGTGCCAGCAGTTCCGGGACCACCGGGACTAGCGGGAGCCAGTTCTTC. This sequence encodes CASSSGTTGTSGSQFF.

This clonotype was observed a few times. The V and J genes are TRBV4-1 and TRBJ1-4; D perhaps matches TRBD1 (6 bases). V shed 0 bases and J shed 5 bases, with 13 bases lying between them. CDR3 length: 16 amino acids. Germline values: CDR1 MGHRA, CDR2 YSYEKL. Here the CDR3 reads CASSQDWGPPNEKLFF. As DNA, the CDR3 is TGCGCCAGCAGCCAAGATTGGGGGCCGCCGAATGAAAAACTGTTTTTT.

This chain links TRBV6-5 with TRBJ2-6, with unresolved D. V was shortened by 0 bases and J by 1 base, with 10 bases between the two germline ends. CDR1 is MNHEY and CDR2 is SVGAGI in the germline V gene. This CDR3 spans 17 amino acids. The CDR3 DNA sequence: TGTGCCAGCAGTTACTCGGGCGGCCTATCTGGGGCCAACGTCCTGACTTTC. Its protein product is CASSYSGGLSGANVLTF.

This clonotype was recorded at least ten times. The chain joins TRBV5-1 to TRBJ2-2; the D is unclear. The CDR3 runs to 15 residues. Trimming shortened V by 0 bases and J by 0 bases, and 6 bases separated the two germline ends. In germline, CDR1 is SGHRS, CDR2 YFSETQ. DNA for the CDR3: TGCGCCAGCAGCTTGGATACGGCGAACACCGGGGAGCTGTTTTTT. Protein: CASSLDTANTGELFF.

This clonotype was recorded many times. The V call is TRBV20-1, the J call TRBJ2-7; 13 bases are shared with TRBD2. CDR1 is DFQATT and CDR2 is SNEGSKA in the germline V gene (reference sequence). Trimming removed 2 bases from V and 1 base from J; junction bases left unmatched: 11. CDR3 length: 18 amino acids. The CDR3 nucleotides are TGCAGTGCTAGACCAGGACTAGCGGGAGTTCTGTTGTCCTACGAGCAGTACTTC. Translating it yields CSARPGLAGVLLSYEQYF.

This clonotype was detected many times. The genes are TRBV7-2 and TRBJ2-1; D is tentatively TRBD1 or TRBD2 (5 bases each). Trimming stripped 5 bases from V and 9 bases from J, with 14 bases between. CDR3 size: 13 residues. Germline assignment: CDR1 SGHTA and CDR2 FQGNSA. The CDR3 sequence is CASSKPGPFEQFF. DNA of the CDR3: TGTGCCAGCAGCAAACCGGGACCATTTGAGCAGTTCTTC. The full variable domain, rest sourced from reference TRBV7-2 and TRBJ2-1, is GAGVSQSPSNKVTEKGKDVELRCDPISGHTALYWYRQSLGQGLEFLIYFQGNSAPDKSGLPSDRFSAERTGGSVSTLTIQRTQQEDSAVYLCASSKPGPFEQFFGPGTRLTVL.

To note about this clonotype: Since a much larger clone is just one base distant, this may be a read error. The chain uses TRBV3-1 and TRBJ2-2; TRBD1 or TRBD2 may be the D gene (5 bases each). The CDR3 spans 16 residues. Germline-derived CDR1 and CDR2 are LGHDT and YNNKEL (reference sequence). The CDR3 DNA reads as TGTGCCAGCAGTACTGGTGGGGGAGTCGGCACCGGGGAGCTGCTTTTT. Amino acids: CASSTGGGVGTGELLF. Looking up the rest from reference TRBV3-1 and TRBJ2-2 gives the full variable domain: DTAVSQTPKYLVTQMGNDKSIKCEQNLGHDTMYWYKQDSKKFLKIMFSYNNKELIINETVPNRFSPKSPDKAHLNLHINSLELGDSAVYFCASSTGGGVGTGELLFGEGSRLTVL.

This clonotype was counted a few times. The CDR3 coding sequence is TGCGCCAGCAGCTTGGCACCCGACTCCTACAATGAGCAGTTCTTC. Amino acid sequence: CASSLAPDSYNEQFF. The chain couples TRBV5-1 to TRBJ2-1, with D unresolved. The CDR3 spans 15 residues. Per the germline V gene, CDR1 is SGHRS and CDR2 is YFSETQ. The ends were cut back, 0 bases at V and 0 bases at J, with 7 bases in the middle.

V gene TRBV20-1 combines with J gene TRBJ2-4; maybe TRBD2 (6 bases). The V end lost 6 bases, the J end lost 2 bases, and 11 bases lay between the germline ends. CDR3 length: 13 residues. Germline-derived CDR1 and CDR2 are DFQATT and SNEGSKA (reference sequence). The CDR3 spells CSARERTKNIQYF. DNA of the CDR3: TGCAGTGCCCGGGAGAGGACCAAAAACATTCAGTACTTC.

J is TRBJ1-3 and V is TRBV6-1; 7 positions agree with TRBD1. CDR1 is MNHNS and CDR2 is SASEGT in the germline V gene. The CDR3 has 20 amino acids. V lost 2 bases to trimming and J lost 0 bases; unmatched junction nucleotides: 16. The CDR3 sequence is CASSEPFPWDRLSSGNTIYF. The CDR3, as DNA: TGTGCCAGCAGTGAACCCTTCCCTTGGGACAGACTAAGCTCTGGAAACACCATATATTTT.

The chain is built from TRBV20-1 and TRBJ2-3; TRBD2 matches at 7 bases. The V segment lost 6 bases and the J segment 1 base; nucleotides outside the gene matches: 10. CDR1 is DFQATT and CDR2 is SNEGSKA in the germline V gene (reference sequence). This CDR3 is 15 amino acids long. CDR3 DNA sequence: TGCAGTGCCAGTGGGTGGGAGGGAGGCACAGATACGCAGTATTTT. It specifies CSASGWEGGTDTQYF.

This clonotype has a handful of counts. This chain links TRBV10-1 with TRBJ2-1; 9 bases are shared with TRBD2. V lost 1 base, J lost 6 bases, and 10 bases stayed unmatched. CDR3 size: 17 residues. Per the germline V gene, CDR1 is WNHNN and CDR2 is SYGVQD (reference sequence). In DNA form, the CDR3 reads TGCGCCAGCAGTGAGTGGATTGCGGCGGGAGGGCCCAATGAGCAGTTCTTC. Amino acid sequence: CASSEWIAAGGPNEQFF.

This clonotype was found a few times. CDR3 coding DNA: TGTGCCAGCAGTGCCAGGGGGGGGAGCTCCTACGAGCAGTACTTC. Amino acids: CASSARGGSSYEQYF. The chain joins TRBV28 to TRBJ2-7; D is tentatively TRBD1 or TRBD2 (7 bases each). Germline assignment: CDR1 MDHEN and CDR2 SYDVKM. The V end was cut by 5 bases, the J end by 0 bases, with 14 bases between. The CDR3 runs 15 residues.

In this sample, this clonotype turned up a few times. Mismatch with germline at one junction end may stem from a read error. The gene calls are TRBV3-1 and TRBJ2-1; TRBD2 matches at 13 bases. CDR3 length: 15 amino acids. The germline CDR1 and CDR2 sequences are LGHDT and YNNKEL (reference sequence). The CDR3 DNA reads TGTGCCAGCAGCCAAACGGGACTAGCGGGAAGGGAGCAGCTCTTC. This sequence encodes CASSQTGLAGREQLF.

This clonotype has a handful of counts. The CDR3 nucleotides read TGTGCCAGCAGCCCCGGGGTTAAGTACTACGAGCAGTACTTC. It encodes CASSPGVKYYEQYF. V and J are TRBV7-2 and TRBJ2-7; a possible D gene is TRBD2 (5 bases). Per the germline V gene, CDR1 is SGHTA and CDR2 is FQGNSA. Trimming shortened V by 5 bases and J by 3 bases, and 14 bases separated the two germline ends. The CDR3 totals 14 residues.

There are many counts of this clonotype. The chain carries TRBV18 and TRBJ2-7; D remains unclear. The ends were cut back, 3 bases at V and 5 bases at J, with 8 bases in the middle. The CDR3 has 12 residues. The germline V gene has CDR1 KGHSH and CDR2 LQKENI. The CDR3 DNA reads as TGTGCCAGCTCACCGTCCTCGGACGAGCAGTACTTC. It translates to CASSPSSDEQYF.

The chain links TRBV20-1 to TRBJ2-7; 10 positions match TRBD2. Looked up from germline, CDR1 is DFQATT and CDR2 is SNEGSKA (reference sequence). The trim removed 0 bases at V and 6 bases at J, leaving 2 bases unmatched. This CDR3 has 13 amino acids. The CDR3 is CSAREIAGGEQYF. CDR3 DNA sequence: TGCAGTGCTAGAGAAATAGCGGGAGGCGAGCAGTACTTC.

Comment on this clonotype: A read error may produce the germline difference seen at one junction end. The chain has TRBV20-1 and TRBJ2-7; D ambiguous. CDR1 and CDR2 from the germline V gene are DFQATT and SNEGSKA (reference sequence). CDR3 size: 16 residues. The CDR3 here is CSARDEAHLTPYEQYF. CDR3 nucleotide sequence: TGCAGTGCTAGAGATGAAGCACATCTCACACCCTACGAACAGTACTTC.

The rearrangement joins TRBV9 to TRBJ1-4; D unclear. The length of the CDR3 is 15 residues. Germline CDR1 reads SGDLS; CDR2 reads YYNGEE. V was pared by 0 bases and J by 4 bases, with 10 bases between. CDR3 sequence: CASSVEHGINEKLFF. CDR3 in DNA: TGTGCCAGCAGCGTAGAGCACGGAATTAATGAAAAACTGTTTTTT. The complete variable domain, with remaining parts taken from reference TRBV9 and TRBJ1-4, reads DSGVTQTPKHLITATGQRVTLRCSPRSGDLSVYWYQQSLDQGLQFLIQYYNGEERAKGNILERFSAQQFPDLHSELNLSSLELGDSALYFCASSVEHGINEKLFFGSGTQLSVL.